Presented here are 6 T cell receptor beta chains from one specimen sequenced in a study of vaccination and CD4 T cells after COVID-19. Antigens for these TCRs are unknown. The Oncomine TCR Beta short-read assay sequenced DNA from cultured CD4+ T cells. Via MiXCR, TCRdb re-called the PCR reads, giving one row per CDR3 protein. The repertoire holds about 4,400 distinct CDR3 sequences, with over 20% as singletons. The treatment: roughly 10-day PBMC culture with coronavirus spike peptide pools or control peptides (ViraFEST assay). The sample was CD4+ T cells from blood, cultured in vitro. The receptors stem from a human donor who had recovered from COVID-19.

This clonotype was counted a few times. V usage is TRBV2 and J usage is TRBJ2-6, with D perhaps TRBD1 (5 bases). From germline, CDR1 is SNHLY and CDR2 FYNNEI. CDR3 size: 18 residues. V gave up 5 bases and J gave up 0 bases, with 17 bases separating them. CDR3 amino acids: CASSHIRVTYSGANVLTF. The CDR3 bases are TGTGCCAGCAGTCATATCAGGGTAACCTACTCTGGGGCCAACGTCCTGACTTTC.

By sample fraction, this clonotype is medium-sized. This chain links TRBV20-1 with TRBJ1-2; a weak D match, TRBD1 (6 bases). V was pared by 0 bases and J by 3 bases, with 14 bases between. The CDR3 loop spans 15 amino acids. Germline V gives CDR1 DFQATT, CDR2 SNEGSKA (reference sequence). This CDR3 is CSARDLQGRDYGYTF. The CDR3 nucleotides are TGCAGTGCTAGAGATTTACAGGGCAGGGACTATGGCTACACCTTC.

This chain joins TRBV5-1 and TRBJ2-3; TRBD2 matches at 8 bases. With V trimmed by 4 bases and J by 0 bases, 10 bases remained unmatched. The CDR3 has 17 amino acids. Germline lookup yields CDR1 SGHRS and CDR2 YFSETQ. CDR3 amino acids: CASSTGRSGISTDTQYF. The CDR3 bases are TGCGCCAGCAGCACGGGTCGTAGCGGGATTAGCACAGATACGCAGTATTTT.

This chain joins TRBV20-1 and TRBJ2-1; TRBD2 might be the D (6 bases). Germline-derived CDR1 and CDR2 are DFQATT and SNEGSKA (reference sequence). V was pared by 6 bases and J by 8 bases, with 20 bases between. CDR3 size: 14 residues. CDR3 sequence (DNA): TGCAGTGCAACGACCGGGGGTTTCCCGGATGAGCAGTTCTTC. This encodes CSATTGGFPDEQFF.

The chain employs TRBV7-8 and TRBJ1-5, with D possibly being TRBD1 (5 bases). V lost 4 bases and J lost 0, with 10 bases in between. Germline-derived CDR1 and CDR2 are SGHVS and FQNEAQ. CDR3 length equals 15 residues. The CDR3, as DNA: TGTGCCAGCAGCTCAAAACAGGATAGCAATCAGCCCCAGCATTTT. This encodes CASSSKQDSNQPQHF.

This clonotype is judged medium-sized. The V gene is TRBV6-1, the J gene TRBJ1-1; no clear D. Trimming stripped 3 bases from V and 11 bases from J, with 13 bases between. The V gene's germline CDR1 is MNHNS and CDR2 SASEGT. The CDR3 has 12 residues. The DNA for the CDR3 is TGTGCCAGCAGTGAGCTGGGGATACTGGCTTTCTTT. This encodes CASSELGILAFF.